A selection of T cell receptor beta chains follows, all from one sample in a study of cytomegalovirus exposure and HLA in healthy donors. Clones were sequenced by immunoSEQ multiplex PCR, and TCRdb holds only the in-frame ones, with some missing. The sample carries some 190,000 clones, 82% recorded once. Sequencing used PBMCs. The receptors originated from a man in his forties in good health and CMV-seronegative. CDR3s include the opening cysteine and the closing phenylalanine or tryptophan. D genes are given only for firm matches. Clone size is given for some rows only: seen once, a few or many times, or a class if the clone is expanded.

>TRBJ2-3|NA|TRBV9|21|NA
CASSPRGAQEAGPLWADTQYF
TGTGCCAGCAGCCCCCGGGGGGCCCAAGAAGCGGGGCCTCTATGGGCAGATACGCAGTATTTT
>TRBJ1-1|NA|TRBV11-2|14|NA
CASSTREMNTEAFF
TGTGCCAGCAGCACGCGGGAGATGAACACTGAAGCTTTCTTT
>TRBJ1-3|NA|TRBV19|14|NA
CASSIDSSGNTIYF
TGTGCCAGTAGTATCGACAGCTCTGGAAACACCATATATTTT
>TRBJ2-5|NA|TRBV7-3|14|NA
CASSLGSAQETQYF
TGTGCCAGCAGCTTAGGTAGCGCGCAAGAGACCCAGTACTTC
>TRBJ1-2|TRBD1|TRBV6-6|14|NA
CASSDRGRSSGYTF
TGTGCCAGCAGTGACAGGGGAAGGTCGAGCGGCTACACCTTC
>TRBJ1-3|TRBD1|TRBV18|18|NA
CASSPTGQGAFSGNTIYF
TGTGCCAGCTCACCTACCGGACAGGGGGCTTTTTCTGGAAACACCATATATTTT
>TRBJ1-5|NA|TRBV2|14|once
CASRVQGGDQPQHF
TGTGCCAGCAGGGTCCAGGGTGGAGATCAGCCCCAGCATTTT
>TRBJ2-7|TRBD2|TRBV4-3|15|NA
CASSQETSGDYEQYF
TGCGCCAGCAGCCAAGAAACTAGCGGGGACTACGAGCAGTACTTC
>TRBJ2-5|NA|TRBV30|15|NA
CAWSVGAGARETQYF
TGTGCCTGGAGTGTAGGGGCGGGGGCAAGAGAGACCCAGTACTTC
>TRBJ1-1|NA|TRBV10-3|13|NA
CAISDRTGSEAFF
TGTGCCATCAGTGACCGGACCGGGAGCGAAGCTTTCTTT
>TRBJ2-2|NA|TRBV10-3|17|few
CAISESPGSRSTGELFF
TGTGCCATCAGTGAGTCGCCGGGTTCCCGATCCACCGGGGAGCTGTTTTTT
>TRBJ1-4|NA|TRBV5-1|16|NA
CASSFGTVVYNEKLFF
TGCGCCAGCAGCTTCGGAACAGTCGTCTATAATGAAAAACTGTTTTTT
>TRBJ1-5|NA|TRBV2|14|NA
CASRDRTGNQPQHF
TGTGCCAGCAGGGATCGGACAGGCAATCAGCCCCAGCATTTT
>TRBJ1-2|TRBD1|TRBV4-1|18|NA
CASSLDRTGGGSNYGYTF
TGCGCCAGCAGCCTGGATAGGACAGGAGGGGGGAGTAACTATGGCTACACCTTC
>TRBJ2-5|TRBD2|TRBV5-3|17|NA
CARSLALAGGRGETQYF
TGTGCCAGAAGCTTGGCCCTAGCGGGGGGTCGGGGGGAGACCCAGTACTTC
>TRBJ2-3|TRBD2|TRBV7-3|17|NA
CASSLEAQREIPDTQYF
TGTGCCAGCAGCCTAGAAGCCCAGCGGGAGATCCCAGATACGCAGTATTTT
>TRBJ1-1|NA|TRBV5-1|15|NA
CASSWGRGWSTEAFF
TGCGCCAGCAGCTGGGGAAGGGGGTGGAGTACTGAAGCTTTCTTT
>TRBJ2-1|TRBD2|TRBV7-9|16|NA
CASSLMRTSQKNEQFF
TGTGCCAGCAGCTTAATGCGGACTAGCCAGAAAAATGAGCAGTTCTTC
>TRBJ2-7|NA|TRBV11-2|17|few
CASSRSGRDRITYEQYF
TGTGCCAGCAGTCGAAGCGGGCGGGACAGAATAACCTACGAGCAGTACTTC
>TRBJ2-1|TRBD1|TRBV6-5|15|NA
CASSRGQVIGEAQFF
TGTGCCAGCAGTAGGGGACAGGTGATTGGGGAAGCGCAGTTCTTC
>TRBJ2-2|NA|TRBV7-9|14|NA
CASSLGLTTGELFF
TGTGCCAGCAGCTTAGGACTGACCACCGGGGAGCTGTTTTTT
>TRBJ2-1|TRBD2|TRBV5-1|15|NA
CASSILAGGGNEQFF
TGCGCCAGCAGCATACTAGCGGGAGGTGGAAATGAGCAGTTCTTC
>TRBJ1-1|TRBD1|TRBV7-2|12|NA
CASSSQGRVAFF
TGTGCCAGCAGCTCACAGGGGCGGGTGGCTTTCTTT
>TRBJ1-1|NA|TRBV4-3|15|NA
CASSQDSSGDTEAFF
TGCGCCAGCAGCCAAGATTCGTCCGGGGACACTGAAGCTTTCTTT
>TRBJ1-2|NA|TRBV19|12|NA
CASTPDSYGYTF
TGTGCCAGTACCCCGGACAGCTATGGCTACACCTTC
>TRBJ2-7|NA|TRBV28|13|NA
CASRPTEPTQQYF
TGTGCCAGCAGGCCGACGGAGCCCACCCAGCAGTACTTC
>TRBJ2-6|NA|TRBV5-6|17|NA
CASSPLAPGSGANVLTF
TGTGCCAGCAGCCCCCTAGCACCGGGCTCTGGGGCCAACGTCCTGACTTTC
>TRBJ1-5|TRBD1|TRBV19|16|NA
CASSGWTGIEGQPQHF
TGTGCCAGTAGTGGTTGGACAGGGATTGAAGGTCAGCCCCAGCATTTT
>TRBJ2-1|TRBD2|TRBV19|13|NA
CASSLGLAYEQFF
TGTGCCAGTAGTTTGGGACTAGCCTATGAGCAGTTCTTC
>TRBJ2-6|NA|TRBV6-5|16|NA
CASSYSLGAGANVLTF
TGTGCCAGCAGTTACTCGTTAGGGGCTGGGGCCAACGTCCTGACTTTC
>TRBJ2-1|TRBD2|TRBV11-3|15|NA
CASSQKLAGGHEQFF
TGTGCCAGCAGCCAAAAACTAGCGGGGGGACATGAGCAGTTCTTC
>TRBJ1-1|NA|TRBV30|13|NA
CAWSRAGNTEAFF
TGTGCCTGGAGTCGTGCGGGGAACACTGAAGCTTTCTTT
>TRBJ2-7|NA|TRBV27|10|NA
CASGHYEQYF
TGTGCCAGCGGCCACTACGAGCAGTACTTC
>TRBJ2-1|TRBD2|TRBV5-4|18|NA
CASSSGLAGGSSYNEQFF
TGTGCCAGCAGCTCCGGACTAGCGGGGGGTAGCTCCTACAATGAGCAGTTCTTC
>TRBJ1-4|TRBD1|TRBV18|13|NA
CASSPPTRDRTFF
TGTGCCAGCTCACCCCCTACCAGGGACAGGACGTTTTTT